This T cell receptor (beta chain) was sequenced in a study of identical twins (dated by TCRdb to the mid-2010s). General notes on the study: The study deep-sequenced TCR alpha and beta repertoires from monozygotic twins, unrelated adults of various ages and cord blood to test whether fetal clonotypes persist. Replicate twin experiments were performed at different times using different library preparation protocols to rule out contamination. The paper's findings and limits, for the study overall: In monozygotic twins, recombination models systematically underestimated out-of-frame TCR alpha sharing, but the models matched the sharing seen between unrelated individuals. The excess sharing between twins in beta out-of-frame sequences was weaker because fewer shared sequences reduced the signal-to-noise ratio. Invariant T cells such as MAIT and iNKT could partly confound zero-insertion analyses, though diverse VJ usage argued against this for most clonotypes. Abundant cord blood beta clonotypes carried fewer insertions; young adult naive repertoires showed a weaker similar trend, while memory repertoires showed none. Conclusions relied on cross-sectional statistical analysis, since the same donors could not be followed over many years. Compared with coincidental sharing between unrelated individuals, an excess of low generation-probability sequences was observed among out-of-frame TCR alpha sequences shared between twins.

This clonotype came up a few times. Its binding antigen is unknown. Per-base quality was not reported, and no clone a single base away is much larger than it. The library was generated by 5' RACE. The sequencer was an Illumina HiSeq 2000. Template switching introduced a universal primer binding site; the final cDNA contained a unique molecular identifier, enabling accurate counting of TCR cDNA molecules. Specific primers in the conserved constant-segment region were used to synthesize first-strand cDNA for the TCR alpha and beta chains. To control for contamination, every cDNA library was double barcoded, receiving both a SMART-Mk sample barcode and Illumina barcodes. TruSeq adapter sequences and Illumina sample barcodes were added in two successive PCR steps. The Illumina HiSeq platform was used with custom primers to sequence TCR alpha and beta cDNA libraries. The paper's processing steps were these. Raw reads were processed with MiGEC to extract unique molecular identifiers, and MiXCR was used to determine CDR3 positions. Recombination models were inferred per individual with the repgenHMM and IGoR tools using an EM algorithm. Shared clonotype analysis was performed with the tcR package in R, normalizing sharing by the product of cloneset sizes. Out-of-frame nonproductive sequences were analyzed to study raw recombination free of thymic and clonal selection effects. TCRdb cleaned the public reads at Q25 with fastp, built clones with MiXCR and kept in-frame beta chains. Rows matching on CDR3 protein sequence are summarized as one entry with the most common DNA and genes. These V and J calls originate from TCRdb's pipeline instead of the authors' own analysis. The sample table lists around 220,000 distinct CDR3 sequences, 8% to 11% of them with a count of one. The top ten clonotypes cover 10% of the sample.

The CDR3 goes from the cysteine to the phenylalanine over 14 residues. The kept DNA is CDR3 alone, 42 bases in frame from the first base. Ends trimmed: V by 3 bases, J by 2 bases; bases unmatched to a gene: 0. CDR1 and CDR2 were assigned from the germline V gene as SGHTA and FQGNSA. Every donor in the study was a healthy Caucasian. Miltenyi CD45RO+ enrichment and human naive T-cell isolation kits were used to isolate memory (CD45RO+) and naive T cells from PBMC. Sequenced material: memory T cells sorted from blood. The cell subset or site label on this specimen signifies: CD45RO+ enriched T cells. This chain joins TRBV7-2 to TRBJ2-1, and TRBD1 matches 8 of the central bases. The TCR comes from a man in his fifties or sixties in good health. For the CDR3, the sequence is CASSLGQAYNEQFF. The bases read TGTGCCAGCAGCTTGGGACAGGCCTACAATGAGCAGTTCTTC.